These 24 T cell receptor beta chains were all obtained from the same sample, sequenced in a study of cytomegalovirus exposure and HLA in healthy donors. Primers for the PCR totalled 60 Vbeta and 13 Jbeta. This table comes from immunoSEQ multiplex PCR, and its TCRdb copy is limited to in-frame clones, with some not included. The table shows about 94,000 clones, with 79% occurring only once. The sequenced sample was PBMCs. The receptor source for this set is a woman between 35 and 50 years old in good health and CMV-seronegative.

This clone is a singleton in its sample. The CDR3 here is CASSPGTGGGNYGYTF. DNA of the CDR3: TGTGCCAGCAGCCCAGGGACGGGGGGCGGTAACTATGGCTACACCTTC. The chain carries TRBV5-6 and TRBJ1-2; D might be TRBD1 (6 bases). The CDR3 contains 16 residues. CDR1 is SGHDT and CDR2 is YYEEEE in the germline V gene. V lost 4 bases to trimming and J lost 1 base, with 17 bases between them.

The chain recombines TRBV12-5 with TRBJ2-1; 8 positions agree with TRBD1. This CDR3 spans 17 amino acids. CDR1 LGHNT and CDR2 FRNRAP come from the germline V gene. The junction had 8 bases not matched to a gene; V was cut back by 4 bases and J by 0 bases. Here the CDR3 DNA reads TGTGCTAGTGGTTCCACCCGGACAGGGAGCTCCTACAATGAGCAGTTCTTC. This translates into CASGSTRTGSSYNEQFF.

This chain joins TRBV7-9 and TRBJ2-5; 11 nucleotides line up with TRBD1. There are 15 residues in the CDR3. V gave up 5 bases and J gave up 4 bases; unmatched junction bases: 6. Germline CDR1 is SEHNR and CDR2 is FQNEAQ (reference sequence). For the CDR3, the DNA is TGTGCCAGCAGCCTTACGGGACAGGGGGTAGAGACCCAGTACTTC. It yields the protein CASSLTGQGVETQYF.

The J gene is TRBJ1-1, the V gene TRBV7-3; no clear D. The V and J ends lost 5 bases and 6 bases respectively, with 13 bases between them. The germline V gene encodes CDR1 SGHTA and CDR2 FQGTGA. The CDR3 consists of 13 residues. CDR3: CASSPPSGPEAFF. The CDR3 nucleotides are TGTGCCAGCAGCCCCCCGTCAGGCCCTGAAGCTTTCTTT. Supplemented by reference TRBV7-3 and TRBJ1-1, the full variable domain reads GAGVSQTPSNKVTEKGKYVELRCDPISGHTALYWYRQSLGQGPEFLIYFQGTGAADDSGLPNDRFFAVRPEGSVSTLKIQRTERGDSAVYLCASSPPSGPEAFFGQGTRLTVV.

CDR3 bases: TGCGCCAGCAGCCCTCACGCGGGGGGTCCCGGGGAGCTGTTTTTT. Residues: CASSPHAGGPGELFF. The chain joins TRBV4-3 to TRBJ2-2, with 8 positions matching TRBD2. CDR3 size: 15 residues. Germline V CDR1 and CDR2: LGHNA, YSLEER. Unmatched junction bases numbered 7, after V lost 4 bases and J lost 6 bases.

V gene TRBV19 combines with J gene TRBJ1-1, with 9 bases aligning to TRBD1. The CDR3 is 13 amino acids. Germline assignment: CDR1 LNHDA and CDR2 SQIVND (reference sequence). The trim removed 4 bases at V and 6 bases at J, leaving 3 bases unmatched. The CDR3 DNA reads TGTGCCAGTAGTACAGACAGGGGGTCTGAAGCTTTCTTT. Encoded protein: CASSTDRGSEAFF. Full variable domain (rest looked up from reference TRBV19 and TRBJ1-1): DGGITQSPKYLFRKEGQNVTLSCEQNLNHDAMYWYRQDPGQGLRLIYYSQIVNDFQKGDIAEGYSVSREKKESFPLTVTSAQKNPTAFYLCASSTDRGSEAFFGQGTRLTVV.

J is TRBJ2-7 and V is TRBV28; D not certain. Germline CDR1 reads MDHEN; CDR2 reads SYDVKM. The length of the CDR3 is 11 residues. Trimming cost V 5 bases and J 2 bases, with 4 bases left between them. The CDR3: CASSGTYEQYF. The CDR3 DNA reads TGTGCCAGCAGTGGCACCTACGAGCAGTACTTC.

The chain links TRBV19 to TRBJ2-7; no reliable D call. There are 13 residues in the CDR3. Germline values: CDR1 LNHDA, CDR2 SQIVND (reference sequence). Trimming took 8 bases from V and 2 from J, leaving 13 bases between them. CDR3 protein: CASSDTATYEQYF. DNA for the CDR3: TGTGCCAGTTCCGACACAGCTACCTACGAGCAGTACTTC.

The gene calls are TRBV4-3 and TRBJ1-1, with D uncertain. CDR3 size: 16 residues. V lost 4 bases and J 3 bases, leaving 18 bases between the germline ends. CDR1 and CDR2 (germline): LGHNA, YSLEER. The CDR3 region is CASSPGSGERYTEAFF. CDR3 in DNA: TGCGCCAGCAGCCCGGGGAGCGGAGAGAGGTACACTGAAGCTTTCTTT.

This CDR3 reads CAWTGTGGWEQYF. CDR3 sequence (DNA): TGTGCCTGGACCGGTACAGGGGGCTGGGAGCAGTACTTC. This chain connects TRBV30 to TRBJ2-7; 9 bases line up with TRBD1. Germline CDR1 GTSNPN, CDR2 SVGIG (reference sequence). The CDR3 contains 13 residues. After removal of 4 bases from V and 7 bases from J, the junction contained 8 bases not matched to a gene.

The table lists this clone with a count of one. The V gene is TRBV29-1, the J gene TRBJ2-1, with a possible D match to TRBD1 (5 bases). This CDR3 spans 14 amino acids. Trimming removed 3 bases from V and 3 bases from J, with 12 bases in between. Germline loops: CDR1 SQVTM, CDR2 ANQGSEA. The CDR3 bases are TGCAGCGTTGAGGGCCTAGACAGCTACAATGAGCAGTTCTTC. This codes for CSVEGLDSYNEQFF.

This chain joins TRBV5-1 and TRBJ2-2; D possibly corresponds to TRBD2 (6 bases). V was clipped by 3 bases and J by 1 base, with 10 bases between them. This CDR3 is 15 amino acids long. Per the germline V gene, CDR1 is SGHRS and CDR2 is YFSETQ. In DNA, the CDR3 is TGCGCCAGCAGCTGGGACTCTCAGAACACCGGGGAGCTGTTTTTT. The encoded protein is CASSWDSQNTGELFF.

This chain uses TRBV6-5 with TRBJ1-6; TRBD1 is a possible D gene (5 bases). CDR3 length: 13 amino acids. V lost 0 bases and J lost 8, with 5 bases in between. Per the germline V gene, CDR1 is MNHEY and CDR2 is SVGAGI. CDR3 coding DNA: TGTGCCAGCAGTTACTCCAGGGATTCACCCCTCCACTTT. Translating it yields CASSYSRDSPLHF.

The chain uses TRBV6-5 and TRBJ1-1; 9 positions match TRBD1. The junction had 8 bases not matched to a gene; V was cut back by 2 bases and J by 4 bases. Germline assignment: CDR1 MNHEY and CDR2 SVGAGI. The CDR3 sequence is 16 residues long. This chain's CDR3 is CASSYPKGQGGTEAFF. As DNA, the CDR3 is TGTGCCAGCAGTTACCCTAAGGGACAGGGCGGCACTGAAGCTTTCTTT.

This clone has just a few counts. The V gene is TRBV30, the J gene TRBJ2-2, with D possibly being TRBD1 (5 bases). The CDR3 spans 15 residues. Deletions cut 3 bases from V and 3 bases from J, with 14 bases between. Germline lookup yields CDR1 GTSNPN and CDR2 SVGIG (reference sequence). CDR3 amino acids: CAWRKGQEDTGELFF. As DNA, the CDR3 is TGTGCCTGGAGGAAAGGACAAGAGGACACCGGGGAGCTGTTTTTT.

The chain links TRBV5-1 to TRBJ2-3; 7 bases agree with TRBD1. The CDR3 totals 15 residues. The V gene's germline CDR1 is SGHRS and CDR2 YFSETQ. Trimming at V came to 5 bases and at J to 0 bases, leaving 6 bases not matched to a gene. CDR3 amino acids: CASRSQGDSTDTQYF. In nucleotides, the CDR3 is TGCGCCAGCAGGTCTCAGGGGGATAGCACAGATACGCAGTATTTT. Together with reference TRBV5-1 and TRBJ2-3, the CDR3 gives the full variable domain: KAGVTQTPRYLIKTRGQQVTLSCSPISGHRSVSWYQQTPGQGLQFLFEYFSETQRNKGNFPGRFSGRQFSNSRSEMNVSTLELGDSALYLCASRSQGDSTDTQYFGPGTRLTVL.

This clone has a single count. The genes are TRBV4-1 and TRBJ2-3; weak D call: TRBD2 (5 bases). The CDR3 sequence is 14 residues long. V lost 0 bases, J lost 6 bases, and 10 bases lay in between. In germline, CDR1 is MGHRA, CDR2 YSYEKL. The CDR3 loop is CASSQDRGSDTQYF. The CDR3 region has the DNA TGCGCCAGCAGCCAAGATAGAGGGTCCGATACGCAGTATTTT.

The chain combines TRBV4-1 with TRBJ2-3; TRBD2 aligns across 9 bases. V trimming: 3 bases; J trimming: 6 bases; junction bases outside the gene matches: 10. Germline V gene lookup returns CDR1 MGHRA and CDR2 YSYEKL. There are 16 residues in the CDR3. The CDR3 reads CASSHGGGGAGDTQYF. In DNA, the CDR3 is TGCGCCAGCAGCCACGGCGGCGGGGGGGCCGGCGATACGCAGTATTTT.

This chain joins TRBV21-1 and TRBJ2-7; TRBD1 is the table's D call, not checked against the DNA. TRBV21-1 is a pseudogene. CDR3 size: 14 residues. CDR3 amino acids: CASSKFTDHYEQYF. CDR3 DNA sequence: TGTGCCAGCAGCAAATTCACAGACCACTACGAGCAGTACTTC.

This clone has more than one count but fewer than ten. The chain couples TRBV4-1 to TRBJ1-1; 8 bases match TRBD1. Unmatched junction bases numbered 25, after V lost 0 bases and J lost 7 bases. Germline assignment: CDR1 MGHRA and CDR2 YSYEKL. This CDR3 has 21 amino acids. The chain's CDR3 is CASSQDISGGITNRGRSEAFF. CDR3 DNA: TGCGCCAGCAGCCAAGATATTTCAGGGGGCATCACAAACAGGGGTCGAAGTGAAGCTTTCTTT.

This clone was detected only once. The V call is TRBV4-3, the J call TRBJ1-2, with unresolved D. This CDR3 is built from 14 residues. V was trimmed by 2 bases and J by 1 base, leaving 8 bases between them. Germline V gene sequence: CDR1 LGHNA, CDR2 YSLEER. The CDR3 here is CASSQHGGNYGYTF. CDR3 nucleotides: TGCGCCAGCAGCCAACACGGCGGTAACTATGGCTACACCTTC.

With regard to this clone: The germline gene is not matched at one end of the junction; a read error may be the cause. The CDR3 region is CASSLRTGGNYGYPF. DNA of the CDR3: TGTGCCAGCAGCTTGCGGACAGGCGGTAACTATGGCTACCCCTTC. This chain links TRBV5-8 with TRBJ1-2; 7 bases are a match to TRBD1. This CDR3 spans 15 amino acids. Germline assignment: CDR1 SGHTS and CDR2 YDEGEE.

V usage is TRBV2 and J usage is TRBJ1-5; 9 positions match TRBD1. Germline CDR1 and CDR2: SNHLY and FYNNEI. This CDR3 is built from 14 residues. V shed 6 bases and J 7 bases; nucleotides not matched to a gene: 7. The CDR3 DNA sequence: TGTGCCAGCAGCGCCGGGACAGGGTTGCAGCCCCAGCATTTT. It encodes CASSAGTGLQPQHF.

This chain uses TRBV10-3 with TRBJ2-5; D is undetermined. The J call may not be correct, given that the DNA end is closer to TRBJ2-7. Germline V gives CDR1 ENHRY, CDR2 SYGVKD. This CDR3 region has 14 residues. CDR3 region: CAISESRSSYEQYF. DNA for the CDR3: TGTGCCATCAGTGAGTCCCGGAGCTCCTACGAGCAGTACTTC.